These T cell receptor beta chains were read from a single sample in a study of T cells after yellow fever vaccination. TCRdb processed the 5' RACE reads anew with MiXCR; each CDR3 protein has one entry. Among around 300,000 distinct CDR3 sequences listed, approximately 4.3% were seen once. The sequencing here drew on PBMCs, taken 15 days after the yellow fever booster vaccination. These receptors were collected from a man between 18 and 29 years old who received the YFV17D yellow fever vaccine. The CDR3 runs from the conserved cysteine through the conserved F or W. Fields, in order: D gene, J gene, V gene, clone size, CDR3 length, CDR3 DNA, CDR3 protein. The D gene is left open where the match is weak. Not all rows give a size; the values are once, few, many and, for expanded clones, a class.

D: -
J: TRBJ1-5
V: TRBV7-2
size: many
length: 13
DNA: TGTGCCAGCAGCTTAGAACAGCGGCAGCCCCAGCATTTT
CDR3: CASSLEQRQPQHF

D: -
J: TRBJ2-3
V: TRBV29-1
size: -
length: 10
DNA: TGCAGCCCCTGGGTGGATACGCAGTATTTT
CDR3: CSPWVDTQYF

D: -
J: TRBJ1-3
V: TRBV7-2
size: -
length: 16
DNA: TGTGCCAGCAGCTTACAAGGGACGGGCTCTGGAAACACCATATATTTT
CDR3: CASSLQGTGSGNTIYF

D: -
J: TRBJ1-1
V: TRBV28
size: few
length: 13
DNA: TGTGCCAGCAGTTTTAGGGCCTACACTGAAGCTTTCTTT
CDR3: CASSFRAYTEAFF

D: TRBD2
J: TRBJ2-1
V: TRBV29-1
size: few
length: 13
DNA: TGCAGCGTCCACGGTGACGGGAGGGATGAGCAGTTCTTC
CDR3: CSVHGDGRDEQFF

D: -
J: TRBJ1-1
V: TRBV12-3/TRBV12-4
size: few
length: 13
DNA: TGTGCCAGCACAGTTTGGAGAACCACTGAAGCTTTCTTT
CDR3: CASTVWRTTEAFF

D: TRBD1
J: TRBJ1-1
V: TRBV29-1
size: -
length: 16
DNA: TGCAGCGTTGTGTCGATGCCAGGGGGCGCGTTGACTGAAGCTTTCTTT
CDR3: CSVVSMPGGALTEAFF

D: -
J: TRBJ1-1
V: TRBV27
size: -
length: 14
DNA: TGTGCCAGCAGTCTACAGGATCTTAACACTGAAGCTTTCTTT
CDR3: CASSLQDLNTEAFF

D: TRBD1
J: TRBJ1-2
V: TRBV20-1
size: many
length: 11
DNA: TGCAGTGCGAGACAGGGGCCTGGCTACACCTTC
CDR3: CSARQGPGYTF

D: TRBD2
J: TRBJ2-5
V: TRBV20-1
size: many
length: 14
DNA: TGCAGTGCAAGACTAGCGTCCCTTCAAGAGACCCAGTACTTC
CDR3: CSARLASLQETQYF

D: -
J: TRBJ2-1
V: TRBV7-2
size: many
length: 15
DNA: TGTGCCAGCGGACCCAGAGGGGGGTTCGGGAATGAGCAGTTCTTC
CDR3: CASGPRGGFGNEQFF

D: -
J: TRBJ2-1
V: TRBV5-1
size: -
length: 16
DNA: TGCGCCAGCAGCTTGGTGTTCGGCCCTACCTACAATGAGCAGTTCTTC
CDR3: CASSLVFGPTYNEQFF

D: -
J: TRBJ1-5
V: TRBV7-9
size: few
length: 14
DNA: TGTGCCAGCAGCTTGGGACATAGCAATCAGCCCCAGCATTTT
CDR3: CASSLGHSNQPQHF

D: TRBD1
J: TRBJ1-6
V: TRBV20-1
size: few
length: 16
DNA: TGCAGTGCCCCCCCCGCGACAGGGGGAGATAATTCACCCCTCCACTTT
CDR3: CSAPPATGGDNSPLHF

D: -
J: TRBJ1-2
V: TRBV6-6
size: few
length: 12
DNA: TGTGCCAGCAACGAGCAGAACTATGGCTACACCTTC
CDR3: CASNEQNYGYTF

D: -
J: TRBJ2-5
V: TRBV20-1
size: few
length: 14
DNA: TGCAGTGCTTGGTCACAGGGAGGAGAGGAGACCCAGTACTTC
CDR3: CSAWSQGGEETQYF

D: -
J: TRBJ2-1
V: TRBV10-1
size: few
length: 14
DNA: TGCGCCAGCAGTGAGTCTAGGGTTGGTAATGAGCAGTTCTTC
CDR3: CASSESRVGNEQFF

D: TRBD1
J: TRBJ2-5
V: TRBV24-1
size: many
length: 13
DNA: TGTGCCACCCAGACAGGGGGCAGTGAGACCCAGTACTTC
CDR3: CATQTGGSETQYF

D: -
J: TRBJ1-5
V: TRBV18
size: -
length: 15
DNA: TGTGCCAGCTCACCGGAGGGGTCTAGCAATCAGCCCCAGCATTTT
CDR3: CASSPEGSSNQPQHF

D: -
J: TRBJ2-5
V: TRBV4-2
size: many
length: 14
DNA: TGTGCCAGCAGCCAATCGGGGGACCAAGAGACCCAGTACTTC
CDR3: CASSQSGDQETQYF

D: -
J: TRBJ1-4
V: TRBV6-2/TRBV6-3
size: many
length: 13
DNA: TGTGCCAGCAGTTACGGGCCGCAGGAAAAACTGTTTTTT
CDR3: CASSYGPQEKLFF

D: -
J: TRBJ2-7
V: TRBV4-1
size: once
length: 15
DNA: TGCGCCAGCAGCCAAGATCCGGGGGCGTACTACGAGCAGTACTTC
CDR3: CASSQDPGAYYEQYF

D: -
J: TRBJ1-1
V: TRBV6-2/TRBV6-3
size: few
length: 14
DNA: TGTGCCAGCAGTCAAATTTGGGGGAGTCCGTCCGCTTTCTTT
CDR3: CASSQIWGSPSAFF

D: -
J: TRBJ2-5
V: TRBV5-1
size: -
length: 14
DNA: TGCGCCAGCAGCTGGGGGGGCGGTAAAGAGACCCAGTACTTC
CDR3: CASSWGGGKETQYF

D: -
J: TRBJ1-2
V: TRBV2
size: -
length: 13
DNA: TGTGCCAGCAAGGCCGGGCGAGGGGATGGCTACACCTTC
CDR3: CASKAGRGDGYTF

D: -
J: TRBJ2-3
V: TRBV7-9
size: -
length: 11
DNA: TGTGCCAGCAGCTCAATCATTCCAGAGTATTTT
CDR3: CASSSIIPEYF

D: -
J: TRBJ2-5
V: TRBV20-1
size: few
length: 13
DNA: TGCAGTGCTAGAGGTGACAGGAAGGAGACCCAGTACTTC
CDR3: CSARGDRKETQYF

D: -
J: TRBJ1-4
V: TRBV5-1
size: many
length: 14
DNA: TGCGCCAGCAGGGCCGGGACTGCGAATGAAAAACTGTTTTTT
CDR3: CASRAGTANEKLFF

D: TRBD1
J: TRBJ2-1
V: TRBV6-6
size: -
length: 13
DNA: TGTGCCAGCAGTTTCACAGGGGCAAGTGAGCAGTTCTTC
CDR3: CASSFTGASEQFF

D: -
J: TRBJ1-1
V: TRBV14
size: few
length: 17
DNA: TGTGCCAGCAGCCACCCGACGGGACTCCTAAGGAGCACTGAAGCTTTCTTT
CDR3: CASSHPTGLLRSTEAFF

D: -
J: TRBJ2-1
V: TRBV24-1
size: few
length: 13
DNA: TGTGCCACCAGTGTTGGCAGTTCGTATGAGCAGTTCTTC
CDR3: CATSVGSSYEQFF

D: -
J: TRBJ1-1
V: TRBV20-1
size: few
length: 14
DNA: TGCAGTGCTAGAGTCGGGGGGGTGAACACTGAAGCTTTCTTT
CDR3: CSARVGGVNTEAFF

D: -
J: TRBJ2-5
V: TRBV6-2/TRBV6-3
size: many
length: 13
DNA: TGTGCCAGCAGTTACGGGGGGCCAGAGACCCAGTACTTC
CDR3: CASSYGGPETQYF

D: TRBD1
J: TRBJ2-3
V: TRBV6-5
size: few
length: 15
DNA: TGTGCCAGCAGTTATACGACAGGGCAAACAGATACGCAGTATTTT
CDR3: CASSYTTGQTDTQYF

D: -
J: TRBJ2-5
V: TRBV5-1
size: few
length: 14
DNA: TGCGCCAGCAGCTTGGAAGCGACCGGAGAGACCCAGTACTTC
CDR3: CASSLEATGETQYF

D: TRBD2
J: TRBJ2-3
V: TRBV7-3
size: many
length: 15
DNA: TGTGCCAGCAGCCAACTAGCGGGGGGCCCAGATACGCAGTATTTT
CDR3: CASSQLAGGPDTQYF

D: -
J: TRBJ2-7
V: TRBV7-2
size: many
length: 14
DNA: TGTGCCAGCAGCTTAGTAAGGAGCTCCTACGAGCAGTACTTC
CDR3: CASSLVRSSYEQYF

D: -
J: TRBJ2-3
V: TRBV24-1
size: -
length: 12
DNA: TGTGCCACCAGTGATGTTGCAGATACGCAGTATTTT
CDR3: CATSDVADTQYF

D: -
J: TRBJ2-5
V: TRBV5-6
size: few
length: 15
DNA: TGTGCCAGCAGCTTGAAGGACGGGGAGGTCGAGACCCAGTACTTC
CDR3: CASSLKDGEVETQYF

D: -
J: TRBJ2-3
V: TRBV6-4
size: few
length: 14
DNA: TGTGCCAGCAGTGAAAGCCCCAGCACAGATACGCAGTATTTT
CDR3: CASSESPSTDTQYF

D: TRBD1
J: TRBJ2-1
V: TRBV3-1
size: many
length: 15
DNA: TGTGCCAGCAGCCAAGACTTTGACAGGGGGAATGAGCAGTTCTTC
CDR3: CASSQDFDRGNEQFF

D: -
J: TRBJ2-3
V: TRBV11-2
size: many
length: 16
DNA: TGTGCCAGCAGCTCCTTCCGGGACCCCCCGCCAGATACGCAGTATTTT
CDR3: CASSSFRDPPPDTQYF

D: -
J: TRBJ1-2
V: TRBV4-1
size: many
length: 12
DNA: TGCGCCAGCAGCCAAGAGGGCAGGAACAACACCTTC
CDR3: CASSQEGRNNTF

D: TRBD1
J: TRBJ2-3
V: TRBV27
size: few
length: 14
DNA: TGTGCCAGCACCGAGGACAGGGCGGCAGATACGCAGTATTTT
CDR3: CASTEDRAADTQYF

D: -
J: TRBJ1-2
V: TRBV29-1
size: few
length: 11
DNA: TGCAGCGTTGCGGGGGACTATGGCTACACCTTC
CDR3: CSVAGDYGYTF

D: TRBD1
J: TRBJ1-1
V: TRBV7-9
size: many
length: 15
DNA: TGTGCCAGCAGCTTACGAGGACAGGGGAACACTGAAGCTTTCTTT
CDR3: CASSLRGQGNTEAFF

D: -
J: TRBJ2-6
V: TRBV7-6
size: many
length: 17
DNA: TGTGCCAGCAGTCAAAGTTCCTCGAACTCTGGGGCCAACGTCCTGACTTTC
CDR3: CASSQSSSNSGANVLTF

D: -
J: TRBJ1-1
V: TRBV5-1
size: many
length: 13
DNA: TGCGCCAGCAGCTTCGCGAGGCGGACTGAAGCTTTCTTT
CDR3: CASSFARRTEAFF

D: -
J: TRBJ1-2
V: TRBV7-9
size: many
length: 13
DNA: TGTGCCAGCAGCCCCAGGGTTCACTATGGCTACACCTTC
CDR3: CASSPRVHYGYTF

D: TRBD1
J: TRBJ1-6
V: TRBV19
size: -
length: 13
DNA: TGTGCCACCAGACAGGGAGGTAATTCACCCCTCCACTTT
CDR3: CATRQGGNSPLHF

D: -
J: TRBJ1-2
V: TRBV20-1
size: many
length: 12
DNA: TGCAGTGCCTCGACAAATAACTATGGCTACACCTTC
CDR3: CSASTNNYGYTF

D: -
J: TRBJ2-7
V: TRBV7-2
size: many
length: 12
DNA: TGTGCCAGCAGCAAACAGGGCTACGAGCAGTACTTC
CDR3: CASSKQGYEQYF

D: -
J: TRBJ2-5
V: TRBV7-2
size: many
length: 15
DNA: TGTGCCAGCAGCTTCCGGCCGGGGAAGGCGGAGACCCAGTACTTC
CDR3: CASSFRPGKAETQYF

D: TRBD1
J: TRBJ2-7
V: TRBV5-5
size: few
length: 15
DNA: TGTGCCAGCAGCGTAGGACAGGGACTGGGCTACGAGCAGTACTTC
CDR3: CASSVGQGLGYEQYF

D: -
J: TRBJ1-3
V: TRBV7-2
size: few
length: 15
DNA: TGTGCCAGCAGCTTCACGGGGTATGCCGGAAACACCATATATTTT
CDR3: CASSFTGYAGNTIYF